Below, 6 T cell receptor beta chains from the same sample are listed, as sequenced in a study of spatial heterogeneity in lung cancer. TCRdb reprocessed the 5' RACE reads with MiXCR, giving one entry per CDR3 protein. This table holds 4,100 or so distinct CDR3 sequences, about a fifth found once. Noted time point: sample taken at primary tumor resection. Tumor, nontumor lung or frozen PBMC supplied whole RNA, sequenced without sorting. Sample: normal lung tissue next to the tumor, taken at surgery. The source of these receptors is a female donor with early-stage non-small cell lung cancer.

This clonotype is judged medium-sized. This beta chain is a stray sequence in a library constructed for alpha chains; its clone size is not meaningful. V is TRBV29-1 and J is TRBJ1-2; D remains ambiguous. Trimming took off 0 bases at V and 8 bases at J, with 7 bases between the two ends. Germline lookup yields CDR1 SQVTM and CDR2 ANQGSEA. This CDR3 comprises 11 residues. The CDR3 protein is CSVEDRGGYTF. DNA for the CDR3: TGCAGCGTTGAAGATCGAGGAGGCTACACCTTC.

Worth noting for this clonotype: Since the library was made to target alpha chains, this beta chain is a stray read and its abundance is not meaningful. The chain is built from TRBV7-8 and TRBJ2-2, with TRBD2 identical over 10 bases. Germline CDR1 reads SGHVS; CDR2 reads FQNEAQ. This CDR3 contains 15 residues. The V gene end was trimmed by 11 bases and the J gene end by 1 base; junction bases not matched to a gene: 7. The CDR3 sequence is CALTRLAGNTGELFF. DNA of the CDR3: TGTGCCCTAACCCGACTAGCGGGGAACACCGGGGAGCTGTTTTTT.

This clonotype is classed as medium-sized. This beta chain is an unintended read in a library built for alpha chains; its size means little. The V call is TRBV29-1, the J call TRBJ2-1; 9 positions agree with TRBD2. From germline, CDR1 is SQVTM and CDR2 ANQGSEA. J was trimmed by 8 bases and V by 5 bases; bases with no gene match: 7. The CDR3 is made up of 13 amino acids. The CDR3 DNA is TGCAGCGTTTCGGCGGGAGGGATATATGAGCAGTTCTTC. The encoded protein is CSVSAGGIYEQFF.

This clonotype is termed medium-sized. This beta chain is off target for a library built for alpha chains, so its abundance means little. The chain joins TRBV19 to TRBJ2-7; possibly TRBD1 for D (7 bases). The germline V gene has CDR1 LNHDA and CDR2 SQIVND (reference sequence). V gave up 5 bases and J gave up 3 bases, with 14 bases separating them. The CDR3 loop spans 14 amino acids. The CDR3 reads CASSVRQGGYEQYF. DNA of the CDR3: TGTGCCAGTAGTGTGAGACAGGGAGGCTACGAGCAGTACTTC. The full variable domain, rest sourced from reference TRBV19 and TRBJ2-7, is DGGITQSPKYLFRKEGQNVTLSCEQNLNHDAMYWYRQDPGQGLRLIYYSQIVNDFQKGDIAEGYSVSREKKESFPLTVTSAQKNPTAFYLCASSVRQGGYEQYFGPGTRLTVT.

In this sample, this clonotype turned up a few times. Since it is a stray read in a library aimed at alpha chains, this beta chain has a size that is not meaningful. The chain links TRBV20-1 to TRBJ2-3, with TRBD1 as a possible D gene (6 bases). From germline, CDR1 is DFQATT and CDR2 SNEGSKA (reference sequence). V lost 0 bases, J lost 7 bases, and 11 bases lay in between. This CDR3 comprises 13 residues. CDR3 sequence (DNA): TGCAGTGCTAGAGATGGGGGCCTATATACGCAGTATTTT. This codes for CSARDGGLYTQYF.

Comments on this clonotype: This beta chain represents an off-target read in a library built for alpha chains; its size is of limited meaning. This chain uses TRBV6-5 with TRBJ2-3, with 10 bases aligning to TRBD2. This CDR3 spans 14 amino acids. CDR1 is MNHEY and CDR2 is SVGAGI in the germline V gene. V shed 6 bases and J 2 bases; nucleotides not matched to a gene: 2. CDR3 sequence reads: CASRLAGFTDTQYF. For the CDR3, the DNA is TGTGCCAGCAGACTAGCGGGATTCACAGATACGCAGTATTTT.